This T cell receptor beta chain was obtained from a study of memory CD8 T cells in hepatitis C reinfection. Study-level findings and limits: Five or six donors were too few for definitive public clonotype conclusions.

Notes on this clone: Its antigen remains unknown.

As to time point: pre-reinfection, 55 to 20 weeks before reinfection detection. Sorted cells were sequenced directly ex vivo without any in vitro expansion. This CDR3 has 14 residues. From germline, CDR1 is MDHEN and CDR2 SYDVKM. V lost 6 bases to trimming and J lost 3 bases; unmatched junction nucleotides: 6. Clones were sequenced by immunoSEQ multiplex PCR, and TCRdb holds only the in-frame ones, with some missing. The sample contains 40,000 to 60,000 clones, over 85% of which appear only once. This TCR derives from a man younger than 35 with hepatitis C virus infection. The gene calls are TRBV28 and TRBJ1-2, with 8 bases identical to TRBD1. The sequenced sample consisted of naive CD8+ T cells sorted from blood. For the CDR3, the DNA is TGTGCCAGCAGCCGACAGGGGAGAGACTATGGCTACACCTTC. Its protein product is CASSRQGRDYGYTF.